Detailed here is one T cell receptor beta chain. The V end lost 5 bases, the J end lost 5 bases, and 18 bases lay between the germline ends. The CDR3 consists of 15 residues. Germline V gene data show CDR1 as KGHSH and CDR2 as LQKENI. The Seattle patients, enrolled during active infection, were followed longitudinally. This specimen belongs to a study of blood T cell repertoires in COVID-19. On the study more broadly: Sites across the United States, Italy and Spain contributed samples from acute and convalescent COVID-19.

The repertoire was sequenced with immunoSEQ multiplex PCR; TCRdb's copy has only in-frame clones and lacks some. The sample consists of hundreds of thousands of clones, roughly 79% of them appearing once. Material: peripheral blood. This clonotype was obtained from an elderly woman with COVID-19, enrolled during active disease. The chain joins TRBV18 to TRBJ1-1; D may be TRBD1 (6 bases). The CDR3 bases are TGTGCCAGCTCAGCCTTAACGGCCGGACAGACTGAAGCTTTCTTT. Protein sequence: CASSALTAGQTEAFF.